These 30 T cell receptor beta chains came from one sample sequenced in a study of radiation and T cells in renal cell carcinoma. Repertoires were generated with immunoSEQ multiplex PCR, while TCRdb's copy carries only in-frame clones and drops some. The sample lists tens of thousands of clones, about four fifths occurring once. Stated time point: baseline pretreatment blood. Treatment of the sample: 15 Gy SBRT to primary tumor, nephrectomy 4 weeks later. The specimen comprised blood, sampled from a patient whose treatment included radiotherapy and nephrectomy. All receptors derive from a man aged 55 to 70 with renal cell carcinoma.

The genes are TRBV7-2 and TRBJ2-5; the D gene is possibly TRBD2 (6 bases). Germline V gene lookup returns CDR1 SGHTA and CDR2 FQGNSA. V lost 3 bases to trimming and J lost 2 bases, with 10 bases between them. This CDR3 has 14 amino acids. CDR3 nucleotides: TGTGCCAGCAGCTTCGGGGGAGGACAAGAGACCCAGTACTTC. Protein sequence: CASSFGGGQETQYF.

The genes are TRBV5-4 and TRBJ2-5; TRBD2 agrees at 9 bases. There are 16 residues in the CDR3. The junction had 8 bases not matched to a gene; V was cut back by 0 bases and J by 5 bases. Germline CDR1 reads SGHNT; CDR2 reads YYREEE (reference sequence). The CDR3 DNA is TGTGCCAGCAGCTTGGTTCGGCGGGAGGGAAGGGAGACCCAGTACTTC. Translated, it gives CASSLVRREGRETQYF.

This chain connects TRBV10-3 to TRBJ2-7, with 12 nucleotides matching TRBD2. Germline CDR1 is ENHRY and CDR2 is SYGVKD. The CDR3 spans 16 residues. V dropped 6 bases and J dropped 3; count of bases not matched to a gene: 9. The CDR3 coding sequence is TGTGCCATCAGGTTGTCGACTAGCGGGAGCGGCTACGAGCAGTACTTC. This sequence encodes CAIRLSTSGSGYEQYF.

The chain recombines TRBV18 with TRBJ2-7; D perhaps matches TRBD2 (6 bases). Trimming took off 3 bases at V and 4 bases at J, with 13 bases between the two ends. Germline V lookup: CDR1 KGHSH, CDR2 LQKENI. There are 14 residues in the CDR3. The CDR3 is CASSPLVGGYEQYF. Here the CDR3 DNA reads TGTGCCAGCTCACCCCTAGTGGGGGGATACGAGCAGTACTTC.

The J gene is TRBJ1-1, the V gene TRBV6-6, with a weak D call TRBD1 (5 bases). The germline gives CDR1 MNHNY, CDR2 SVGAGI (reference sequence). V lost 0 bases and J lost 4, with 6 bases in between. The CDR3 is 13 residues long. In nucleotides, the CDR3 is TGTGCCAGCAGTTACTCGACAGTCACTGAAGCTTTCTTT. It translates to CASSYSTVTEAFF.

This sequence joins TRBV27 and TRBJ2-7, with TRBD2 identical over 14 bases. The J segment lost 6 bases and the V segment lost 4 bases, leaving 14 bases of the junction unmatched. Germline V lookup: CDR1 MNHEY, CDR2 SMNVEV (reference sequence). This CDR3 is 18 amino acids long. The CDR3 spells CASSSVPGLAGVLFEQYF. CDR3 coding DNA: TGTGCCAGCAGTTCCGTCCCGGGACTAGCGGGAGTGCTATTCGAGCAGTACTTC.

The chain employs TRBV7-8 and TRBJ2-7; D ambiguous. The CDR3 spans 15 residues. Trimming took off 3 bases at V and 1 base at J, with 13 bases between the two ends. Germline-derived CDR1 and CDR2 are SGHVS and FQNEAQ. The CDR3: CASSFTPYLSYEQYF. DNA for the CDR3: TGTGCCAGCAGCTTTACCCCGTACCTTTCCTACGAGCAGTACTTC.

This chain uses TRBV4-3 with TRBJ2-6; D possibly corresponds to TRBD1 (6 bases). The V gene lost 1 base and the J gene lost 0 bases, with 10 bases spanning the gap. The CDR3 length is 17 residues. Germline V gene lookup returns CDR1 LGHNA and CDR2 YSLEER. CDR3 residues: CASSQVARGSGANVLTF. The CDR3 DNA is TGCGCCAGCAGCCAAGTGGCCAGGGGCTCTGGGGCCAACGTCCTGACTTTC.

The V gene is TRBV6-1, the J gene TRBJ2-1; D is unclear. This CDR3 has 15 residues. Germline loops: CDR1 MNHNS, CDR2 SASEGT. V lost 4 bases and J 4 bases, leaving 14 bases between the germline ends. The DNA of the CDR3 is TGTGCCAGCAGTGCCCCGAGAGAACTATACAATGAGCAGTTCTTC. It is translated as CASSAPRELYNEQFF.

The chain combines TRBV28 with TRBJ1-4; 8 positions agree with TRBD1. The CDR3 runs to 13 residues. The V segment lost 6 bases and the J segment 8 bases; nucleotides outside the gene matches: 5. Looked up from germline, CDR1 is MDHEN and CDR2 is SYDVKM. Written as DNA, the CDR3 is TGTGCCAGCAGGCGACAGGGGTGGGAAAAACTGTTTTTT. Translating gives CASRRQGWEKLFF. Based on the CDR3 plus reference TRBV28 and TRBJ1-4, the full variable domain is DVKVTQSSRYLVKRTGEKVFLECVQDMDHENMFWYRQDPGLGLRLIYFSYDVKMKEKGDIPEGYSVSREKKERFSLILESASTNQTSMYLCASRRQGWEKLFFGSGTQLSVL.

As regards this clone: The germline gene is not matched at one end of the junction; a read error may be the cause. V usage is TRBV4-3 and J usage is TRBJ2-4; 11 bases fit TRBD1. The CDR3 consists of 13 residues. The germline V gene has CDR1 LGHNA and CDR2 YSLEER. CDR3 residues: CASSRDRGSIMNF. In nucleotides, the CDR3 is TGCGCCAGCAGCCGGGACAGGGGGAGCATCATGAACTTC.

V usage is TRBV11-3 and J usage is TRBJ2-2; the match to TRBD1 covers 10 bases. Looked up from germline, CDR1 is SGHNT and CDR2 is YENEEA. The V segment lost 0 bases and the J segment 7 bases; nucleotides outside the gene matches: 2. The CDR3 extends over 15 amino acids. For the CDR3, the DNA is TGTGCCAGCAGCTTAGATGGACAGGGGGTCGGGGAGCTGTTTTTT. It translates to CASSLDGQGVGELFF.

This clone was seen just once. This chain uses TRBV7-9 with TRBJ2-7; 9 bases fit TRBD2. V lost 4 bases to trimming and J lost 4 bases; unmatched junction nucleotides: 11. The length of the CDR3 is 16 residues. Germline loops: CDR1 SEHNR, CDR2 FQNEAQ (reference sequence). CDR3 sequence (DNA): TGTGCCAGCAGCTCCATTACCGGGACTAGCAGTTACGAGCAGTACTTC. It codes for CASSSITGTSSYEQYF.

V gene TRBV5-1 combines with J gene TRBJ2-2; 11 bases align to TRBD2. Trimming took 1 base from V and 8 from J; bases not matched to a gene: 7. Per germline, CDR1 SGHRS and CDR2 YFSETQ. The CDR3 totals 16 residues. The CDR3 coding sequence is TGCGCCAGCAGCTTGTCTACTAGCGGGAGCGGGGGGGAGCTGTTTTTT. It yields the protein CASSLSTSGSGGELFF.

V is TRBV9 and J is TRBJ1-2, with TRBD1 matching 8 bases. The CDR3 totals 13 residues. The junction had 6 bases not matched to a gene; V was cut back by 5 bases and J by 6 bases. Germline V gene data show CDR1 as SGDLS and CDR2 as YYNGEE. The CDR3 nucleotides read TGTGCCAGCAGGGACAGGGAACGAGATGGCTACACCTTC. It specifies CASRDRERDGYTF. Full variable domain (missing parts from reference TRBV9 and TRBJ1-2): DSGVTQTPKHLITATGQRVTLRCSPRSGDLSVYWYQQSLDQGLQFLIQYYNGEERAKGNILERFSAQQFPDLHSELNLSSLELGDSALYFCASRDRERDGYTFGSGTRLTVV.

CDR3 sequence reads: CASSTGGVGTGELFF. The DNA of the CDR3 is TGCGCCAGCAGCACCGGAGGGGTCGGCACCGGGGAGCTGTTTTTT. The rearrangement uses TRBV5-1 and TRBJ2-2, with a weak D call TRBD2 (6 bases). The CDR3 consists of 15 residues. The V gene's germline CDR1 is SGHRS and CDR2 YFSETQ. V lost 4 bases to trimming and J lost 4 bases, with 14 bases between them.

The chain links TRBV5-1 to TRBJ2-2; D is unclear. V was cut by 2 bases and J by 4 bases, with 15 bases left in between. Germline CDR1 SGHRS, CDR2 YFSETQ. The CDR3 totals 16 residues. The CDR3 is CASSLRELGSTGELFF. CDR3 coding DNA: TGCGCCAGCAGCTTACGAGAGCTGGGAAGCACCGGGGAGCTGTTTTTT.

J is TRBJ2-7 and V is TRBV30, with 7 bases lining up with TRBD2. This CDR3 region has 14 residues. Germline lookup yields CDR1 GTSNPN and CDR2 SVGIG (reference sequence). The junction had 8 bases not matched to a gene; V was cut back by 2 bases and J by 4 bases. In DNA form, the CDR3 reads TGTGCCTGGAGTCAGGCGGGAGCGGGATACGAGCAGTACTTC. It translates to CAWSQAGAGYEQYF.

The chain is built from TRBV27 and TRBJ1-1; D call uncertain. The CDR3 length is 16 residues. Germline CDR1 is MNHEY and CDR2 is SMNVEV (reference sequence). V was cut by 0 bases and J by 2 bases, with 13 bases left in between. The CDR3 is CASSLSRRQPNTEAFF. As DNA, the CDR3 is TGTGCCAGCAGTTTATCGAGGCGTCAGCCAAACACTGAAGCTTTCTTT.

The rearrangement uses TRBV19 and TRBJ2-3, with D unclear. Germline CDR1 reads LNHDA; CDR2 reads SQIVND (reference sequence). The CDR3 runs to 12 residues. The germline V and J ends were trimmed by 5 bases and 6 bases, with 9 bases remaining between them. The DNA for the CDR3 is TGTGCCAGTAGTGCCCCCTCGGATACGCAGTATTTT. It specifies CASSAPSDTQYF.

The rearrangement uses TRBV2 and TRBJ1-5; 7 bases are shared with TRBD1. The CDR3 loop spans 14 amino acids. The V segment lost 6 bases and the J segment 3 bases; nucleotides outside the gene matches: 5. CDR1 SNHLY and CDR2 FYNNEI come from the germline V gene. DNA for the CDR3: TGTGCCAGCAGGCTAGACAGGGTCAATCAGCCCCAGCATTTT. It encodes CASRLDRVNQPQHF.

The chain links TRBV30 to TRBJ1-2; 8 bases agree with TRBD1. The CDR3 runs 15 residues. Germline-derived CDR1 and CDR2 are GTSNPN and SVGIG (reference sequence). The V segment lost 4 bases and the J segment 7 bases; nucleotides outside the gene matches: 14. The CDR3 sequence: CAWTKTLTGGAGYTF. DNA of the CDR3: TGTGCCTGGACCAAGACATTAACAGGGGGAGCTGGCTACACCTTC.

V gene TRBV14 combines with J gene TRBJ1-2; a possible D gene is TRBD1 (6 bases). The V and J ends lost 0 bases and 5 bases respectively, with 7 bases between them. Germline V lookup: CDR1 SGHDN, CDR2 FVKESK. This CDR3 spans 13 amino acids. CDR3 DNA: TGTGCCAGCAGCCAAGATGGGACATATGGCTACACCTTC. Translated, it gives CASSQDGTYGYTF.

This chain joins TRBV10-3 and TRBJ2-7; D perhaps matches TRBD2 (5 bases). Trimming shortened V by 6 bases and J by 3 bases, and 12 bases separated the two germline ends. This CDR3 has 13 amino acids. CDR1 is ENHRY and CDR2 is SYGVKD in the germline V gene. CDR3 residues: CAIRGLAYYEQYF. DNA for the CDR3: TGTGCCATCAGAGGGCTAGCTTACTACGAGCAGTACTTC.

V and J are TRBV7-6 and TRBJ1-1, with a possible D match to TRBD1 (6 bases). This CDR3 region has 17 residues. The V end was cut by 2 bases, the J end by 0 bases, with 16 bases between. The germline V gene has CDR1 SGHVS and CDR2 FNYEAQ. This CDR3 reads CASSLSGRGAMNTEAFF. The CDR3 DNA reads as TGTGCCAGCAGCTTAAGTGGGAGGGGGGCTATGAACACTGAAGCTTTCTTT.

The CDR3: CASGAGGLYF. CDR3 bases: TGTGCCAGCGGGGCGGGCGGTTTGTATTTT. V usage is TRBV27 and J usage is TRBJ2-3, with D perhaps given as TRBD1 or TRBD2 (5 bases each). The V and J ends lost 8 bases and 14 bases respectively, with 14 bases between them. The CDR3 loop spans 10 amino acids. CDR1 MNHEY and CDR2 SMNVEV come from the germline V gene (reference sequence).

Written as DNA, the CDR3 is TGTGCCAGCTCCCGACAGGGGGGATCCCAAGAGACCCAGTACTTC. Translating it yields CASSRQGGSQETQYF. V is TRBV7-3 and J is TRBJ2-5, with TRBD1 identical over 9 bases. Germline V CDR1 and CDR2: SGHTA, FQGTGA. The V gene end was trimmed by 8 bases and the J gene end by 1 base; junction bases not matched to a gene: 8. The CDR3 is 15 residues long.

The J gene is TRBJ2-7, the V gene TRBV11-2; 11 bases are shared with TRBD2. This CDR3 comprises 18 residues. J gave up 2 bases and V 4 bases, and 13 bases lay outside the gene matches. Germline CDR1 SGHAT, CDR2 FQNNGV. The CDR3 protein is CASSSLTSGRLAPYEQYF. The CDR3 DNA follows: TGTGCCAGCAGCTCATTAACTAGCGGGAGATTGGCACCCTACGAGCAGTACTTC. The complete variable domain, with remaining parts taken from reference TRBV11-2 and TRBJ2-7, reads EAGVAQSPRYKIIEKRQSVAFWCNPISGHATLYWYQQILGQGPKLLIQFQNNGVVDDSQLPKDRFSAERLKGVDSTLKIQPAKLEDSAVYLCASSSLTSGRLAPYEQYFGPGTRLTVT.

This rearrangement joins TRBV29-1 to TRBJ2-5; tentative D call: TRBD1 (5 bases). Near its end, the DNA agrees better with TRBJ2-7, so the J call may be wrong. CDR1 SQVTM and CDR2 ANQGSEA come from the germline V gene. The CDR3 extends over 13 amino acids. CDR3 DNA: TGCAGCGTTGAGGCTGCAGGGAACTACGAGCAGTACTTC. Its translation: CSVEAAGNYEQYF.

The chain recombines TRBV6-6 with TRBJ2-7; the D gene is possibly TRBD1 (5 bases). Germline assignment: CDR1 MNHNY and CDR2 SVGAGI (reference sequence). This CDR3 has 15 amino acids. V lost 0 bases to trimming and J lost 2 bases, with 11 bases between them. This CDR3 is CASSYSQGTTYEQYF. The DNA for the CDR3 is TGTGCCAGCAGTTACTCGCAGGGTACGACCTACGAGCAGTACTTC.